Following are 16 T cell receptor beta chains from one sample sequenced in a study of blood T cell repertoires in COVID-19. The protocol was immunoSEQ multiplex PCR, while the TCRdb copy is restricted to in-frame clones and leaves out a portion. This sample has about 20,000 clones; around 79% occur once, and the top ten carry 45% to 70%. The source material was peripheral blood. The receptor source for this set is a man older than 75 with acute or convalescent COVID-19.

The chain combines TRBV7-2 with TRBJ2-5, with D unresolved. V was clipped by 3 bases and J by 1 base, with 6 bases between them. The CDR3 has 13 amino acids. Germline V lookup: CDR1 SGHTA, CDR2 FQGNSA. CDR3 in DNA: TGTGCCAGCAGCTTCAACAGCCAAGAGACCCAGTACTTC. It translates to CASSFNSQETQYF.

This clone was found once. The gene calls are TRBV27 and TRBJ1-2, with a possible D match to TRBD1 (5 bases). Trimming shortened V by 6 bases and J by 3 bases, and 17 bases separated the two germline ends. This CDR3 has 15 residues. Germline V lookup: CDR1 MNHEY, CDR2 SMNVEV (reference sequence). CDR3 loop: CASRGTSGGDYGYTF. The CDR3 nucleotides are TGTGCCAGCAGGGGAACTTCCGGGGGGGACTATGGCTACACCTTC.

The chain joins TRBV18 to TRBJ1-1; D gene ambiguous. Germline CDR1 KGHSH, CDR2 LQKENI. CDR3 length equals 14 residues. Trimming pared 0 bases from V and 4 bases from J, leaving 9 bases between. DNA for the CDR3: TGTGCCAGCTCACCACCGTCCACCAGCACTGAAGCTTTCTTT. It translates to CASSPPSTSTEAFF.

The chain links TRBV4-1 to TRBJ2-3; 10 bases are shared with TRBD2. The germline gives CDR1 MGHRA, CDR2 YSYEKL. J was trimmed by 2 bases and V by 2 bases; bases with no gene match: 10. The CDR3 totals 18 residues. The CDR3 sequence is CASSQPRGLAESTDTQYF. In nucleotides, the CDR3 is TGCGCCAGCAGCCAACCCCGTGGACTAGCGGAGTCCACAGATACGCAGTATTTT.

This chain joins TRBV6-5 and TRBJ2-2, with TRBD1 matching over 7 bases. Trimming at V came to 8 bases and at J to 4 bases, leaving 7 bases not matched to a gene. CDR1 MNHEY and CDR2 SVGAGI come from the germline V gene. This CDR3 is 14 amino acids long. The CDR3: CASSQGVRTGELFF. DNA for the CDR3: TGTGCCAGCTCTCAGGGGGTTCGCACCGGGGAGCTGTTTTTT.

V gene TRBV7-2 combines with J gene TRBJ1-2, with TRBD1 as a possible D gene (5 bases). V shed 4 bases and J shed 4 bases, with 19 bases lying between them. Germline V gene sequence: CDR1 SGHTA, CDR2 FQGNSA. The CDR3 length is 16 residues. This CDR3 reads CASSSPSTGVGYGYTF. The DNA for the CDR3 is TGTGCCAGCAGCTCCCCTAGCACGGGGGTAGGCTATGGCTACACCTTC.

The rearrangement joins TRBV7-8 to TRBJ2-5, with D unclear. Germline V gene data show CDR1 as SGHVS and CDR2 as FQNEAQ. CDR3 size: 16 residues. V was cut by 1 base and J by 2 bases, with 14 bases left in between. The CDR3 DNA reads as TGTGCCAGCAGCTTAGGCAAAATTAGCATTCAAGAGACCCAGTACTTC. Its protein is CASSLGKISIQETQYF.

This chain links TRBV19 with TRBJ2-2; D remains unclear. The germline V and J ends were trimmed by 10 bases and 0 bases, with 15 bases remaining between them. The CDR3 sequence is 15 residues long. The V gene's germline CDR1 is LNHDA and CDR2 SQIVND (reference sequence). This CDR3 reads CATTSTQPNTGELFF. CDR3 nucleotides: TGTGCCACCACGAGCACCCAACCGAACACCGGGGAGCTGTTTTTT.

This chain joins TRBV5-1 and TRBJ2-3; D is unclear. The V end was cut by 0 bases, the J end by 2 bases, with 10 bases between. CDR3 length equals 15 residues. In germline, CDR1 is SGHRS, CDR2 YFSETQ. CDR3 nucleotides: TGCGCCAGCAGCTTGGCCCCAGTAACCACAGATACGCAGTATTTT. Translating gives CASSLAPVTTDTQYF.

This clone was seen more than once but under ten times. This sequence joins TRBV27 and TRBJ2-5; D call uncertain. Looked up from germline, CDR1 is MNHEY and CDR2 is SMNVEV (reference sequence). V was trimmed by 5 bases and J by 4 bases, leaving 14 bases between them. This CDR3 spans 14 amino acids. Written as DNA, the CDR3 is TGTGCCAGCAGTACTTCTCGCCCAATAGAGACCCAGTACTTC. This translates into CASSTSRPIETQYF.

This clone was seen more than once but under ten times. The chain carries TRBV28 and TRBJ2-5, with D possibly matching TRBD1 (5 bases). The CDR3 has 13 residues. V was shortened by 5 bases and J by 5 bases, with 12 bases between the two germline ends. Per germline, CDR1 MDHEN and CDR2 SYDVKM. This CDR3 is CASSQPGRETQYF. The CDR3 coding sequence is TGTGCCAGCAGTCAGCCAGGGCGGGAGACCCAGTACTTC.

V gene TRBV19 combines with J gene TRBJ1-5, with TRBD1 matching over 9 bases. Unmatched junction bases numbered 6, after V lost 3 bases and J lost 3 bases. The CDR3 spans 16 residues. Germline CDR1 LNHDA, CDR2 SQIVND (reference sequence). The CDR3 nucleotides are TGTGCCAGTAGTATGTCGACAGGGGGTATCAATCAGCCCCAGCATTTT. Its protein is CASSMSTGGINQPQHF.

The V call is TRBV7-3, the J call TRBJ2-2, with unresolved D. The CDR3 spans 15 residues. The germline V gene encodes CDR1 SGHTA and CDR2 FQGTGA. With 4 bases removed from V and 1 base from J, the gap between germline ends came to 10 bases. This CDR3 reads CASSSSRRNTGELFF. The DNA of the CDR3 is TGTGCCAGCAGCTCTAGTAGGCGGAACACCGGGGAGCTGTTTTTT.

This clone is judged large (0.1 to 1%). The V call is TRBV5-1, the J call TRBJ2-1, with 12 nucleotides matching TRBD1. V shed 4 bases, J shed 1 base, and the junction held 18 bases outside the gene matches. The germline gives CDR1 SGHRS, CDR2 YFSETQ. This CDR3 is built from 21 residues. The CDR3 protein is CASSLFFRDRGHFGSYNEQFF. The CDR3 bases are TGCGCCAGCAGCCTATTCTTCCGGGACAGGGGGCATTTTGGGTCCTACAATGAGCAGTTCTTC.

This clone was counted between two and nine times. The chain joins TRBV30 to TRBJ1-5; D is undetermined. Germline loops: CDR1 GTSNPN, CDR2 SVGIG (reference sequence). V was shortened by 0 bases and J by 1 base, with 4 bases between the two germline ends. The CDR3 covers 13 residues. The CDR3 region has the DNA TGTGCCTGGAGTGTTCTGAGCAATCAGCCCCAGCATTTT. The encoded protein is CAWSVLSNQPQHF.

The genes are TRBV7-2 and TRBJ1-1; 9 bases fit TRBD1. Germline values: CDR1 SGHTA, CDR2 FQGNSA. This CDR3 region has 15 residues. The ends lost 4 bases at V and 4 bases at J; junction bases unmatched: 7. CDR3 sequence reads: CASSSTGGAGTEAFF. The CDR3 nucleotides read TGTGCCAGCAGCTCAACAGGGGGCGCCGGCACTGAAGCTTTCTTT.